The 19 T cell receptor beta chains below all came from one sample that was sequenced in a study of T cell responses to AZD1222 COVID-19 vaccine. Sequencing used immunoSEQ multiplex PCR; TCRdb keeps in-frame clones, though not all of them. This table has around 6,100 clones, more than 70% appearing once. Sequences were derived from peripheral blood, sampled 28 days after the second AZD1222 dose. The source is an adult who received the AZD1222 COVID-19 vaccine.

The V gene is TRBV12-5, the J gene TRBJ1-5, with D uncertain. Germline V gives CDR1 LGHNT, CDR2 FRNRAP. The CDR3 loop spans 13 amino acids. V lost 1 base and J lost 7, with 8 bases in between. The CDR3 sequence is CASGLEGGQPQHF. The CDR3 coding sequence is TGTGCTAGTGGTTTGGAGGGAGGGCAGCCCCAGCATTTT.

The chain employs TRBV10-3 and TRBJ2-3; TRBD1 matches at 8 bases. Germline assignment: CDR1 ENHRY and CDR2 SYGVKD. The CDR3 length is 16 residues. J gave up 4 bases and V 6 bases, and 12 bases lay outside the gene matches. CDR3 DNA: TGTGCCATCAGGGCCATCAGGGGGCGTATGCCAGATACGCAGTATTTT. Its protein product is CAIRAIRGRMPDTQYF.

A few counts support this clone. The chain recombines TRBV18 with TRBJ2-7; D is uncertain. CDR1 and CDR2 (germline): KGHSH, LQKENI. The CDR3 loop spans 11 amino acids. V was shortened by 6 bases and J by 4 bases, with 7 bases between the two germline ends. The CDR3 region is CASSFRYEQYV. CDR3 nucleotide sequence: TGTGCCAGCTCGTTTCGGTACGAGCAGTACGTC.

The rearrangement joins TRBV27 to TRBJ2-5; D is ambiguous. The germline gives CDR1 MNHEY, CDR2 SMNVEV (reference sequence). The CDR3 has 13 residues. The V and J ends lost 6 bases and 5 bases respectively, with 13 bases between them. DNA of the CDR3: TGTGCCAGCAGCCCCCTTGGCTCGGAGACCCAGTACTTC. Protein sequence: CASSPLGSETQYF.

This rearrangement joins TRBV19 to TRBJ2-1; 14 bases map to TRBD2. V shed 6 bases and J 10 bases; nucleotides not matched to a gene: 8. The CDR3 extends over 15 amino acids. Germline loops: CDR1 LNHDA, CDR2 SQIVND (reference sequence). This CDR3 is CASRIGLAGGGEQFF. The CDR3, as DNA: TGTGCCAGTAGAATCGGACTAGCGGGAGGTGGAGAGCAGTTCTTC. The full variable domain, with the rest looked up from reference TRBV19 and TRBJ2-1, is DGGITQSPKYLFRKEGQNVTLSCEQNLNHDAMYWYRQDPGQGLRLIYYSQIVNDFQKGDIAEGYSVSREKKESFPLTVTSAQKNPTAFYLCASRIGLAGGGEQFFGPGTRLTVL.

J is TRBJ2-7 and V is TRBV7-2, with 7 bases lining up with TRBD2. The CDR3 totals 14 residues. Germline trimming cut 8 bases from V and 2 bases from J; bases unmatched to any gene: 9. Germline V gene lookup returns CDR1 SGHTA and CDR2 FQGNSA. The CDR3 region is CASRGGRSAYEQYF. Written as DNA, the CDR3 is TGTGCCAGCCGGGGAGGGAGGAGTGCCTACGAGCAGTACTTC.

The genes are TRBV5-4 and TRBJ2-7; D possibly corresponds to TRBD1 (5 bases). CDR1 is SGHNT and CDR2 is YYREEE in the germline V gene (reference sequence). With 3 bases removed from V and 3 bases from J, the gap between germline ends came to 13 bases. The CDR3 extends over 14 amino acids. The CDR3 sequence is CASSSDSDLYEQYF. The CDR3 nucleotides are TGTGCCAGCAGCTCTGACAGTGACCTCTACGAGCAGTACTTC.

This chain connects TRBV4-3 to TRBJ2-6; D is possibly TRBD1 (6 bases). From germline, CDR1 is LGHNA and CDR2 YSLEER. V shed 0 bases and J shed 13 bases, with 16 bases lying between them. The CDR3 spans 15 residues. CDR3 region: CASSQDRQLQGVLTF. CDR3 coding DNA: TGCGCCAGCAGCCAAGATCGGCAGCTCCAGGGGGTCCTGACTTTC.

This rearrangement joins TRBV7-3 to TRBJ2-1, with D possibly matching TRBD1 (6 bases). V shed 2 bases and J shed 8 bases, with 16 bases lying between them. CDR3 length equals 15 residues. Germline CDR1 is SGHTA and CDR2 is FQGTGA. The CDR3 region has the DNA TGTGCCAGCAGCTTAGGTCCTAGGGGGATCGATGAGCAGTTCTTC. Encoded protein: CASSLGPRGIDEQFF.

The genes are TRBV4-2 and TRBJ2-3, with no clear D. CDR1 is LGHNA and CDR2 is YNFKEQ in the germline V gene. V lost 2 bases and J 0 bases, leaving 15 bases between the germline ends. This CDR3 is built from 17 residues. The CDR3 loop reads CASSQRHQDSSTDTQYF. CDR3 sequence (DNA): TGTGCCAGCAGCCAAAGGCACCAGGATTCTAGCACAGATACGCAGTATTTT.

This sequence joins TRBV4-1 and TRBJ2-1; D gene ambiguous. This CDR3 has 16 amino acids. V was cut by 0 bases and J by 9 bases, with 18 bases left in between. Per germline, CDR1 MGHRA and CDR2 YSYEKL. The CDR3 protein is CASSQDMLIEFGEQFF. The CDR3 DNA sequence: TGCGCCAGCAGCCAAGATATGCTAATCGAATTCGGTGAGCAGTTCTTC.

The chain is built from TRBV3-1 (or the pseudogene TRBV3-2) and TRBJ1-2; D unresolved. This CDR3 is built from 14 residues. The V end lost 2 bases, the J end lost 2 bases, and 9 bases lay between the germline ends. Germline V lookup: CDR1 LGHDT, CDR2 YNNKEL (reference sequence). CDR3 protein: CASSQQAQNYGYTF. CDR3 sequence (DNA): TGTGCCAGCAGCCAACAAGCACAGAACTATGGCTACACCTTC.

This clone was detected a few times. The rearrangement joins TRBV7-8 to TRBJ2-7; the D is unclear. V was cut by 0 bases and J by 3 bases, with 18 bases left in between. Germline V CDR1 and CDR2: SGHVS, FQNEAQ. The CDR3 is 17 residues long. As DNA, the CDR3 is TGTGCCAGCAGCTTAGCGATGGGGTCCAGAGTCCTCTACGAGCAGTACTTC. It yields the protein CASSLAMGSRVLYEQYF.

V and J are TRBV2 and TRBJ1-3, with 9 bases that match TRBD1. There are 15 residues in the CDR3. J lost 4 bases, V lost 6 bases, and 7 bases had no gene match. The germline gives CDR1 SNHLY, CDR2 FYNNEI. The CDR3 DNA reads TGTGCCAGCAGACTACAGGGGGCGAGAGGAAACACCATATATTTT. Translation: CASRLQGARGNTIYF. The whole variable domain, remainder taken from reference TRBV2 and TRBJ1-3, is EPEVTQTPSHQVTQMGQEVILRCVPISNHLYFYWYRQILGQKVEFLVSFYNNEISEKSEIFDDQFSVERPDGSNFTLKIRSTKLEDSAMYFCASRLQGARGNTIYFGEGSWLTVV.

The chain carries TRBV28 and TRBJ2-1; tentative D call: TRBD2 (5 bases). V dropped 8 bases and J dropped 2 bases, with 16 bases sitting between them. The CDR3 sequence is 15 residues long. Germline loops: CDR1 MDHEN, CDR2 SYDVKM. For the CDR3, the DNA is TGTGCCAGCTCCCCCAGGAGCGGCCCCTACAATGAGCAGTTCTTC. Translated, it gives CASSPRSGPYNEQFF. Based on the CDR3 plus reference TRBV28 and TRBJ2-1, the full variable domain is DVKVTQSSRYLVKRTGEKVFLECVQDMDHENMFWYRQDPGLGLRLIYFSYDVKMKEKGDIPEGYSVSREKKERFSLILESASTNQTSMYLCASSPRSGPYNEQFFGPGTRLTVL.

This clone has just a few counts. The genes are TRBV19 and TRBJ1-6; D is unresolved. This CDR3 is 14 amino acids long. Trimming pared 7 bases from V and 7 bases from J, leaving 14 bases between. CDR1 is LNHDA and CDR2 is SQIVND in the germline V gene (reference sequence). In DNA, the CDR3 is TGTGCCAGTACCACGATCGAGAGGAATTCACCCCTCCACTTT. This translates into CASTTIERNSPLHF.

The V and J genes are TRBV27 and TRBJ2-7, with D tentatively TRBD2 (5 bases). The CDR3 contains 16 residues. Germline loops: CDR1 MNHEY, CDR2 SMNVEV (reference sequence). The ends were cut back, 5 bases at V and 3 bases at J, with 20 bases in the middle. In nucleotides, the CDR3 is TGTGCCAGCAGTCGTCTCCCGAGCGGTCCGATCTACGAGCAGTACTTC. As protein: CASSRLPSGPIYEQYF.

The J gene is TRBJ2-4, the V gene TRBV6-6, with D unresolved. The V and J ends lost 2 bases and 0 bases respectively, with 8 bases between them. Germline V CDR1 and CDR2: MNHNY, SVGAGI (reference sequence). The CDR3 has 15 residues. This chain's CDR3 is CASSYDSEAKNIQYF. The CDR3, as DNA: TGTGCCAGCAGTTACGATAGTGAAGCCAAAAACATTCAGTACTTC.

The chain combines TRBV5-1 with TRBJ2-5; TRBD2 matches 7 bases. CDR3 size: 16 residues. Trimming removed 0 bases from V and 1 base from J; junction bases left unmatched: 6. The V gene's germline CDR1 is SGHRS and CDR2 YFSETQ. The CDR3 spells CASSLDVAGFQETQYF. The CDR3, as DNA: TGCGCCAGCAGCTTGGATGTAGCGGGCTTCCAAGAGACCCAGTACTTC.